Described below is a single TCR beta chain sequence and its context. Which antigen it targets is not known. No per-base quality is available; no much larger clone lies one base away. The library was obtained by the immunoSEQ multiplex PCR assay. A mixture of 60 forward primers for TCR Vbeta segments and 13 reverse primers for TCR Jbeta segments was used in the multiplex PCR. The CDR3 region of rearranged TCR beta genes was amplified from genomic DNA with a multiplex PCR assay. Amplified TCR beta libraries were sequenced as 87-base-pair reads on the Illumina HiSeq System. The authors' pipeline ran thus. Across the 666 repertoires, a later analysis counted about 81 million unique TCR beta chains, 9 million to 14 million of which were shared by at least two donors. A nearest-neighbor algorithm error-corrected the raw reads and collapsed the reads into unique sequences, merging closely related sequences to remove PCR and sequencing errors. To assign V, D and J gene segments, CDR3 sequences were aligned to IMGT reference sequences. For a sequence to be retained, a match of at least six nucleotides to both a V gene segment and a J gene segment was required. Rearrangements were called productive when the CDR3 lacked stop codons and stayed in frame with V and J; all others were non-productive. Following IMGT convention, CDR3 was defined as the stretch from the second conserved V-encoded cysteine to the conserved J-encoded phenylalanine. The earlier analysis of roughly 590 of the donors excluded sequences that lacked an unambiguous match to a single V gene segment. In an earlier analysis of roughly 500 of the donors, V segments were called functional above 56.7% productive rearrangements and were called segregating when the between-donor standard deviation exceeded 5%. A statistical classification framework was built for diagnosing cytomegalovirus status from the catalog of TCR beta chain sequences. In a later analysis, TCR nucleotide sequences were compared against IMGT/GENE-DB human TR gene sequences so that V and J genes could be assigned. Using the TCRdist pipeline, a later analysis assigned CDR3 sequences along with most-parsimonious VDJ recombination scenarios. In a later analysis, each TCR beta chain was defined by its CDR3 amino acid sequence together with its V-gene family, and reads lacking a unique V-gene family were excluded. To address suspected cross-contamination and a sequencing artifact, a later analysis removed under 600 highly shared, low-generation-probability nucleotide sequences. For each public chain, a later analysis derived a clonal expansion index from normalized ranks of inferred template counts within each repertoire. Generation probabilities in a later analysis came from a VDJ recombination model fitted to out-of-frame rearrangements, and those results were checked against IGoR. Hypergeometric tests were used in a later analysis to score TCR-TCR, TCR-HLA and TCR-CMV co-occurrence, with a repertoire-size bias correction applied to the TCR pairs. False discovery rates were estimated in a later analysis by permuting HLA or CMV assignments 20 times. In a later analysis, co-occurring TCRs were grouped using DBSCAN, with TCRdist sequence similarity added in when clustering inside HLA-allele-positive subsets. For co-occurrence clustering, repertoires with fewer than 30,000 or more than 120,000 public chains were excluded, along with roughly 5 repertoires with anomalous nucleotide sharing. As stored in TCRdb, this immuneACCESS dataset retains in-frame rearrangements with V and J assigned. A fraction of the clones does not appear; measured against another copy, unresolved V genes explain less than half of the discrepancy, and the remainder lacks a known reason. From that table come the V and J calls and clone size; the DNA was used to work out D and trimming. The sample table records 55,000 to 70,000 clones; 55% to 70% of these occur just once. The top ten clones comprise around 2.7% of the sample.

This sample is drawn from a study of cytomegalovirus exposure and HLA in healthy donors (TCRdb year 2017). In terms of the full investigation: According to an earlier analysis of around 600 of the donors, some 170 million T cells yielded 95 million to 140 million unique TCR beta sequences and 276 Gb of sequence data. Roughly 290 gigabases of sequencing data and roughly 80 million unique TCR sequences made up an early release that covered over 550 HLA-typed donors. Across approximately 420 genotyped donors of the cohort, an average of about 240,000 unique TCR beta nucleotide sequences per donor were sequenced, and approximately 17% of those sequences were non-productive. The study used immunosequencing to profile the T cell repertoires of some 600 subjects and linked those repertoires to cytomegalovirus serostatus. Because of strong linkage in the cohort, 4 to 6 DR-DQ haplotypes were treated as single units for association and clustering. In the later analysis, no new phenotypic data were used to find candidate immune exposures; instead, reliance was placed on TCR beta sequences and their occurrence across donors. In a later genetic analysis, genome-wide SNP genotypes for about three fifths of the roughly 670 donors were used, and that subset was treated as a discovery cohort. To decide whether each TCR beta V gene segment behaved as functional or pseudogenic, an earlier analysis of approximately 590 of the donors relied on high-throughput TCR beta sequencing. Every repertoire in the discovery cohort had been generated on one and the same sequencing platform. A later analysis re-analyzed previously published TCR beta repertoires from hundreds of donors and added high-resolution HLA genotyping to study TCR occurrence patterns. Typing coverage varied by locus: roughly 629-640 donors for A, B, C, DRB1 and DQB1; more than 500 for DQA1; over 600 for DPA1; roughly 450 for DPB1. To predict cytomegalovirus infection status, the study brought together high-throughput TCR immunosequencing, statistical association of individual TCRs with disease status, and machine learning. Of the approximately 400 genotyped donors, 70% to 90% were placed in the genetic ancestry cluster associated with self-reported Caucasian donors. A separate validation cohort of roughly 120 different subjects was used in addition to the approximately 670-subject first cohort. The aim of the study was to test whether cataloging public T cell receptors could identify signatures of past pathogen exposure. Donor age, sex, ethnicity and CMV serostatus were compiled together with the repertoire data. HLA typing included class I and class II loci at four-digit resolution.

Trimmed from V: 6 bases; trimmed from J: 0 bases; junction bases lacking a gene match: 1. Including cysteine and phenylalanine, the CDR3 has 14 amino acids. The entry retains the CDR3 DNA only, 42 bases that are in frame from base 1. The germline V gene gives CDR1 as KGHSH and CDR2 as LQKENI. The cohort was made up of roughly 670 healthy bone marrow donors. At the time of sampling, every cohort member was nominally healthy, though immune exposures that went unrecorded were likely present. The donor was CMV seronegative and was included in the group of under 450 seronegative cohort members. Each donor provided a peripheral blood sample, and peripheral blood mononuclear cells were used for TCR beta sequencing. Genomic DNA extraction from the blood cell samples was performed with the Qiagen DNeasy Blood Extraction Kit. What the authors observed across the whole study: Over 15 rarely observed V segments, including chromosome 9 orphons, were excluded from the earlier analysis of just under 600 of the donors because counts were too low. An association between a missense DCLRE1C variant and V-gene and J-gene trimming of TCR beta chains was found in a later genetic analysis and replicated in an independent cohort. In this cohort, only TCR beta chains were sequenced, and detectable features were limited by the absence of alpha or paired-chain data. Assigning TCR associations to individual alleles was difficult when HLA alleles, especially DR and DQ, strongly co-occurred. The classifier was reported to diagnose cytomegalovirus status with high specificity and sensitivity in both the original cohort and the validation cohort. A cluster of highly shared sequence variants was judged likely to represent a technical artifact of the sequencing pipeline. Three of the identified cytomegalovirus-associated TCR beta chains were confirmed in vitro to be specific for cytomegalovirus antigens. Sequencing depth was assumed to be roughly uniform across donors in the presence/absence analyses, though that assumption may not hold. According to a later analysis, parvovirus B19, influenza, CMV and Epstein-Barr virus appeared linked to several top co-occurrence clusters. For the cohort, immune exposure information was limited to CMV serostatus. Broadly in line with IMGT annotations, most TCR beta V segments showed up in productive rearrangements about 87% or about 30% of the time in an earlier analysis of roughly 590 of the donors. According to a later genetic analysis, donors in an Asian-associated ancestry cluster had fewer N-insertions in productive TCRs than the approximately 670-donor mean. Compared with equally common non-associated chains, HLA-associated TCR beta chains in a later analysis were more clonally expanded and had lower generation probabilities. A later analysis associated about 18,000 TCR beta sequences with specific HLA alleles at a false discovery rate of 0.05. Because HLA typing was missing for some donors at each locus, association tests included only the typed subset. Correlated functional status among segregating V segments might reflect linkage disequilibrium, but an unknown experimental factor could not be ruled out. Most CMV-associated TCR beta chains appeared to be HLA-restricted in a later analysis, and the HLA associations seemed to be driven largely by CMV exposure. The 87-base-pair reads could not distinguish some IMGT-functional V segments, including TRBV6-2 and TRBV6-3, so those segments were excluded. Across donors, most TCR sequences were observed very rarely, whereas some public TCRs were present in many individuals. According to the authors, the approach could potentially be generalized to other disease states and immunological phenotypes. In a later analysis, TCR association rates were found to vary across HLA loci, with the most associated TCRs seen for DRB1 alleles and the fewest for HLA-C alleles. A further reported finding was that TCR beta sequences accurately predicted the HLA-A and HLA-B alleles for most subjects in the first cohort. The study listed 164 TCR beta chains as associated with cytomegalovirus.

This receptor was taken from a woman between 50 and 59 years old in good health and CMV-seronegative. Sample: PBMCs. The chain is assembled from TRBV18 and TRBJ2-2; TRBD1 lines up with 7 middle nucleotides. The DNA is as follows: TGTGCCAGCTCCGGGACAGCGAACACCGGGGAGCTGTTTTTT. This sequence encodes CASSGTANTGELFF.